This T cell receptor beta chain comes out of a study of PD-L1 blockade in urothelial cancer. Study context: Patients arrived having already received 0 to 3 prior chemotherapy regimens. Blood samples had a median of approximately 150,000 T cells.

This clone is a singleton in its sample. There are 17 residues in the CDR3. Trimming took off 3 bases at V and 3 bases at J, with 18 bases between the two ends. CDR1 is SEHNR, CDR2 FQNEAQ, per germline (reference sequence). Using immunoSEQ multiplex PCR, the repertoire was profiled, and TCRdb retains in-frame clones only, with some absent. The sample has some 71,000 clones, approximately 88% seen once; the top ten hold around 3.3%. The chain is built from TRBV7-9 and TRBJ2-1, with D perhaps matching TRBD2 (7 bases). This clonotype was sampled from a man between 60 and 75 years old with urothelial cancer. Material: PBMCs, obtained around atezolizumab (anti-PD-L1) treatment. In nucleotides, the CDR3 is TGTGCCAGCAGCTTCTCCGCGGGGGCCCCCTTCTACAATGAGCAGTTCTTC. This translates into CASSFSAGAPFYNEQFF.